This T cell receptor beta chain is from a study of OX40 agonist ivuxolimab in advanced cancers. The V gene lost 3 bases and the J gene lost 0 bases, with 7 bases spanning the gap. CDR3 length equals 14 residues. Germline-derived CDR1 and CDR2 are SGDLS and YYNGEE. Study-level findings and limits: Clonal expansion was among the lowest in partial responders at 0.1-3.0 mg/kg, especially CD8+.

The assay was immunoSEQ multiplex PCR, and TCRdb's table has in-frame clones only and misses some. The repertoire includes about 58,000 clones, approximately 89% of them detected once, and more than 3% sits in the top ten. This clone was counted only a few times. Its antigen is not identified. The sequence was obtained from an adult with an advanced solid tumor such as melanoma, head and neck, liver or kidney cancer. The chain links TRBV9 to TRBJ1-3; D is unclear. Specimen: CD4+ or CD8+ T cells sorted from blood, collected in a trial of the OX40 agonist ivuxolimab. CDR3 bases: TGTGCCAGCAGCGGTCAGGTCTCTGGAAACACCATATATTTT. Translated: CASSGQVSGNTIYF.